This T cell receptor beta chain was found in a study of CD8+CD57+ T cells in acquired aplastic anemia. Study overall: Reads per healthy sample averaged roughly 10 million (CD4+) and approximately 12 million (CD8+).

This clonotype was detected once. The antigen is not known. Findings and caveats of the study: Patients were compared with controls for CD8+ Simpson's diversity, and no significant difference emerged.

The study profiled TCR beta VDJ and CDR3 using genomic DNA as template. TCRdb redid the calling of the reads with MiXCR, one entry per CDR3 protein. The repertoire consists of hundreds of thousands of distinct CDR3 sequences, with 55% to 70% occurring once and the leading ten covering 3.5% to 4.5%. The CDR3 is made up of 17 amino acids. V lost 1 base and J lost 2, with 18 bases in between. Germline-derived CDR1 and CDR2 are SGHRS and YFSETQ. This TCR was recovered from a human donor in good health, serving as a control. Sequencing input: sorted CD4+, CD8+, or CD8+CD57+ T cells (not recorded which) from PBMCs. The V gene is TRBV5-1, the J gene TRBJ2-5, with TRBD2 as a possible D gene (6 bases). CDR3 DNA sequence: TGCGCCAGCAGCTTGCTGGGTAACATTAGCGGACAAGAGACCCAGTACTTC. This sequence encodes CASSLLGNISGQETQYF.